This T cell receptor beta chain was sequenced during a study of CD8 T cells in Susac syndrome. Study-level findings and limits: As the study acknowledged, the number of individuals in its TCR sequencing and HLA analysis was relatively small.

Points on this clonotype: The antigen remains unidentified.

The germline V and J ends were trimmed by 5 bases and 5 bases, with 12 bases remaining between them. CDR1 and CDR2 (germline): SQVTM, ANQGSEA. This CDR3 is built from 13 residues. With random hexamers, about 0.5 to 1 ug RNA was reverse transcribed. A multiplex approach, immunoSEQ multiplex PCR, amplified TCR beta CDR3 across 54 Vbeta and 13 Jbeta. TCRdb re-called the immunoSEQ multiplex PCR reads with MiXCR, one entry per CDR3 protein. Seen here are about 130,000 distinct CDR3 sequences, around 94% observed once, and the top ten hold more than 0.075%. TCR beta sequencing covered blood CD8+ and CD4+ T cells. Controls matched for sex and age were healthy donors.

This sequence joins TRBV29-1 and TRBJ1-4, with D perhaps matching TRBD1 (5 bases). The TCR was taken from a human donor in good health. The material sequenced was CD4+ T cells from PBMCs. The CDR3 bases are TGCAGCGTTTCGAACGGGGGGAATGAAAAACTGTTTTTT. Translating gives CSVSNGGNEKLFF.